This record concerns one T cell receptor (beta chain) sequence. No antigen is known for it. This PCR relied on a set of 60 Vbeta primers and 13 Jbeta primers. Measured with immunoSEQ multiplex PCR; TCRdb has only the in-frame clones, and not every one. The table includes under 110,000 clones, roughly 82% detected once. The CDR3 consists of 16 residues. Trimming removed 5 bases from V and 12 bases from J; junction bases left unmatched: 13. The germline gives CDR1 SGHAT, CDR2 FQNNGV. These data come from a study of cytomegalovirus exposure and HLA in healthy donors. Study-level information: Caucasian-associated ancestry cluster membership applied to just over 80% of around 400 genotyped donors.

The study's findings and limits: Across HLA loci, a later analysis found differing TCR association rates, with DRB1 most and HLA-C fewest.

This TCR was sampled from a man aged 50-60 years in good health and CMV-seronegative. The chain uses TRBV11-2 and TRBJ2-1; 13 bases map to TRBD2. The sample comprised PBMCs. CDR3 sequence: CASSPSLTSGGTRQFF. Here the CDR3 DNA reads TGTGCCAGCAGCCCCTCCCTGACTAGCGGGGGGACGAGGCAGTTCTTC.